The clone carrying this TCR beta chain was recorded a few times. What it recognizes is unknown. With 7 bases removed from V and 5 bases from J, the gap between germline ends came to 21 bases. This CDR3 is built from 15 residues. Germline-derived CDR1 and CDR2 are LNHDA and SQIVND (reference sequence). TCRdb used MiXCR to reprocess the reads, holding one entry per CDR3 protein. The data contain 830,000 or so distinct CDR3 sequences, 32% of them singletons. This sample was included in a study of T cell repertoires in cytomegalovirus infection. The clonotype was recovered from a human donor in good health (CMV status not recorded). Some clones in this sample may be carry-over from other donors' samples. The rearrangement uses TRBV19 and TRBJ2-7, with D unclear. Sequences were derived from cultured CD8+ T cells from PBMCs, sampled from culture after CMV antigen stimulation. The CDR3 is CASTRRTGALDEQYF. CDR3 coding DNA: TGTGCCAGTACCCGACGGACCGGCGCTCTGGACGAGCAGTACTTC.